One and the same sample provided the 4 T cell receptor beta chains below, sequenced in a study of T cells in Graves' hyperthyroidism and ophthalmopathy (dated by TCRdb to 2018 to 2020). The library was obtained by multiplex PCR. The sequencer listed for this sample is Illumina HiSeq 2000. TCR beta CDR3 regions were amplified from RNA transcripts. A first-round RT-PCR of the TCR CDR3 used the HTBI primer set with the Qiagen OneStep RT-PCR kit. The public sequencing data were trimmed at Q25 with fastp and processed into clonotypes with MiXCR by TCRdb, which kept only in-frame beta chains. For every CDR3 protein sequence, its rows merge into one entry that carries the most common genes and DNA. For this sample there are about 59,000 distinct CDR3 sequences; approximately 53% appear just once. Approximately 3.4% of the sample is in the top ten clones. Sequences were obtained from blood. The receptors were gathered from a woman in her sixties with Graves' ophthalmopathy.

The chain joins TRBV25-1 to TRBJ2-6; no firm D call. The germline V and J ends were trimmed by 2 bases and 4 bases, with 3 bases remaining between them. The CDR3 is made up of 13 amino acids. Germline V CDR1 and CDR2: MGHDK, SYGVNS. CDR3 sequence: CASSEAGANVLTF. The CDR3 region has the DNA TGTGCCAGCAGTGAAGCCGGGGCCAACGTCCTGACTTTC.

About this clonotype: Compared with germline, one end of the junction differs, possibly owing to a read error. The chain carries TRBV6-1 and TRBJ2-1, with 13 bases lining up with TRBD2. Germline CDR1 MNHNS, CDR2 SASEGT. The CDR3 consists of 18 residues. The CDR3 spells CASNERWGLAGSSNEQFF. The CDR3 coding sequence is TGTGCCAGCAATGAAAGATGGGGACTAGCGGGATCGTCGAATGAGCAGTTCTTC.

A remark on this clonotype: An end of the junction differs from the germline gene, which may be a read error. The gene calls are TRBV2 and TRBJ2-7; the D is unclear. Germline V CDR1 and CDR2: SNHLY, FYNNEI. This CDR3 has 13 amino acids. CDR3 amino acids: CASSRAGAYEQYF. CDR3 DNA: TGTGCCAGCAGTAGGGCTGGAGCCTACGAACAGTACTTC.

A single count supports this clonotype. This chain uses TRBV19 with TRBJ1-4; D is perhaps TRBD1 (6 bases). Trimming left V 2 bases short and J 3 bases short, with 13 bases between. The CDR3 runs to 16 residues. Germline V lookup: CDR1 LNHDA, CDR2 SQIVND (reference sequence). This CDR3 is CASSITGRWSNEKLFF. Written as DNA, the CDR3 is TGTGCCAGTAGTATAACAGGGAGGTGGTCTAATGAAAAACTGTTTTTT.